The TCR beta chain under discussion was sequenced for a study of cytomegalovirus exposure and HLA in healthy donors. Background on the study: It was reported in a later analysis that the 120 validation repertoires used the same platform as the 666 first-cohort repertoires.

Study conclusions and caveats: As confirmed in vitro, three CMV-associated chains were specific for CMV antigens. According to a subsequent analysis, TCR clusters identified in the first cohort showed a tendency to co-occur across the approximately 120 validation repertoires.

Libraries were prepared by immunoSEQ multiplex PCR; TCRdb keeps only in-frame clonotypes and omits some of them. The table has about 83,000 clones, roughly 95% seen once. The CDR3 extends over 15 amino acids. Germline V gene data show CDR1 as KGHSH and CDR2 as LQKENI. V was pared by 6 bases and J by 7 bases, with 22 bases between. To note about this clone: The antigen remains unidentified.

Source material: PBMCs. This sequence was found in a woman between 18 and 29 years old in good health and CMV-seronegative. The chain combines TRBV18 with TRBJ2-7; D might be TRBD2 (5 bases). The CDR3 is CASSPVSAQTGEQYF. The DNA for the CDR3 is TGTGCCAGCTCTCCGGTAAGCGCCCAAACGGGGGAGCAGTACTTC.